One sample yielded the 5 T cell receptor beta chains listed below, sequenced in a study of T cells in Graves' hyperthyroidism and ophthalmopathy. Amplification targeted TCR beta CDR3 regions from RNA transcripts. Initially, a first-round RT-PCR of the TCR CDR3 employed the HTBI primer set. TCRdb redid the calling of the multiplex PCR reads with MiXCR, one entry per CDR3 protein. The sample yields hundreds of thousands of distinct CDR3 sequences, about 13% seen once. The specimen sequenced was blood. The receptor source for this set is a woman in her late teens or twenties with Graves' hyperthyroidism.

This clonotype came up many times. The chain combines TRBV5-1 with TRBJ1-5, with 9 bases lining up with TRBD1. The length of the CDR3 is 15 residues. The V gene's germline CDR1 is SGHRS and CDR2 YFSETQ. J was trimmed by 6 bases and V by 0 bases; bases with no gene match: 4. The CDR3 loop reads CASSLGDREGQPQHF. The CDR3 DNA is TGCGCCAGCAGCTTGGGGGACAGGGAAGGTCAGCCCCAGCATTTT.

Ten or more counts support this clonotype. The chain is built from TRBV11-2 and TRBJ1-1, with D maybe TRBD1 (5 bases). The CDR3 contains 13 residues. Germline V gene lookup returns CDR1 SGHAT and CDR2 FQNNGV. The germline V and J ends were trimmed by 5 bases and 10 bases, with 17 bases remaining between them. Here the CDR3 reads CASSRDPASRAFF. DNA for the CDR3: TGTGCCAGCAGCCGGGACCCGGCAAGTAGAGCTTTCTTT.

The sample holds many counts of this clonotype. The chain is built from TRBV5-5 and TRBJ2-1; 10 bases align to TRBD2. Germline CDR1 reads SGHKS; CDR2 reads YYEKEE (reference sequence). CDR3 length: 14 residues. Trimming cost V 1 base and J 5 bases; bases outside gene matches: 0. The CDR3 DNA sequence: TGTGCCAGCAGCTTGACTAGCGGGAACAATGAGCAGTTCTTC. Translation: CASSLTSGNNEQFF.

This clonotype was seen many times. The chain employs TRBV7-2 and TRBJ1-1, with no clear D. The CDR3 consists of 14 residues. With 5 bases removed from V and 2 bases from J, the gap between germline ends came to 12 bases. Looked up from germline, CDR1 is SGHTA and CDR2 is FQGNSA. The CDR3 DNA sequence: TGTGCCAGCAGCCCTACGGGTAGTAACACTGAAGCTTTCTTT. Protein sequence: CASSPTGSNTEAFF.

This clonotype was recorded at least ten times. The chain uses TRBV7-2 and TRBJ2-3; 7 nucleotides agree with TRBD2. Germline CDR1 is SGHTA and CDR2 is FQGNSA. V gave up 5 bases and J gave up 4 bases; unmatched junction bases: 9. There are 15 residues in the CDR3. The CDR3 DNA reads as TGTGCCAGCAGCCAAGCGGGACTCGAGCCAGATACGCAGTATTTT. It codes for CASSQAGLEPDTQYF.